This T cell receptor beta chain was captured in a study of OX40 agonist ivuxolimab in advanced cancers. Study-level information: Administration of intravenous ivuxolimab to patients occurred every 2 weeks at 0.01 to 10 mg/kg. Dose-escalation patients had hepatocellular carcinoma, melanoma, renal cell or head and neck cancer.

Trimming stripped 2 bases from V and 7 bases from J, with 8 bases between. Germline CDR1 SGDLS, CDR2 YYNGEE. This CDR3 has 12 residues. Study-wide results and caveats: Within 6 weeks, CD4+ and CD8+ blood T cells expanded clonally at 0.1 to 3.0 mg/kg. Patients with a partial response at 0.1-3.0 mg/kg had among the lowest clonal expansion.

On this clone itself: What it recognizes is unknown.

Assay used: immunoSEQ multiplex PCR; TCRdb lists only in-frame clones, some missing. In the table there are roughly 30,000 clones, less than 90% of which are singletons. The source of this sequence is an adult with an advanced solid tumor such as melanoma, head and neck, liver or kidney cancer. Sequencing used CD4+ or CD8+ T cells sorted from blood, obtained in a trial of the OX40 agonist ivuxolimab. The chain recombines TRBV9 with TRBJ2-3, with TRBD1 as a possible D gene (5 bases). This CDR3 is CASSVDSNTQYF. The CDR3 DNA sequence: TGTGCCAGCAGCGTCGACAGTAATACGCAGTATTTT.